This T cell receptor (beta chain) comes out of a study of Ad26.COV2.S vaccination and SARS-CoV-2 variants. Study-wide context: The authors gave Ad26.COV2.S intramuscularly, either once or twice 56 days apart. Study results and limitations: Vaccine recipients had higher spike-specific TCR breadth than placebo recipients.

Comments on this clone: Its target is not known.

Germline assignment: CDR1 SGHVS and CDR2 FQNEAQ. The CDR3 is made up of 14 amino acids. The V end was cut by 1 base, the J end by 2 bases, with 8 bases between. Treatment noted: some 20 received Ad26.COV2.S at low or high dose, single or two shots; several received placebo; per-sample allocation not given. Day 63 following the first vaccine or placebo injection was when the samples were taken. The assay was immunoSEQ multiplex PCR, and TCRdb's table has in-frame clones only and misses some. The profile covers about 400,000 clones, with about 92% appearing a single time and approximately 1.6% taken by the ten largest.

The V gene is TRBV7-8, the J gene TRBJ1-1; D not resolved. This clonotype was obtained from a person between 18 and 65 years old who received the Ad26.COV2.S COVID-19 vaccine or a placebo. This specimen consisted of peripheral blood, obtained in a trial of Ad26.COV2.S vaccine versus placebo. The CDR3 loop is CASSLVGSNTEAFF. For the CDR3, the DNA is TGTGCCAGCAGCTTAGTGGGATCTAACACTGAAGCTTTCTTT.